The 24 T cell receptor beta chains presented below share a single source sample, sequenced in a study of shared clonotypes between healthy human individuals. Profiled with immunoSEQ multiplex PCR; TCRdb holds only in-frame clones, not every one. The sample has fewer than 400,000 clones; approximately 74% are singletons. The specimen sequenced was memory CD4+ T cells sorted from blood. The subset was: CD45RA-negative fraction. These receptors came from a man aged 30 to 45 in good health.

A word on this clone: The CDR3 ends on some other residue instead of the conserved phenylalanine or tryptophan, so this is likely a read error. The chain combines TRBV11-3 with TRBJ2-4; TRBD2 agrees at 8 bases. This CDR3 spans 15 amino acids. V lost 5 bases, J lost 8 bases, and 11 bases stayed unmatched. Germline V CDR1 and CDR2: SGHNT, YENEEA. CDR3 in DNA: TGTGCCAGCAGCCGGCGGGGGGCTTCGACGGACATTCAGTACCTC. Its translation is CASSRRGASTDIQYL.

The V gene is TRBV11-2, the J gene TRBJ2-5; TRBD2 matches at 9 bases. CDR3 size: 18 residues. The J segment lost 4 bases and the V segment lost 0 bases, leaving 12 bases of the junction unmatched. Germline-derived CDR1 and CDR2 are SGHAT and FQNNGV. CDR3 sequence: CASSLDHRSSGIRETQYF. CDR3 DNA sequence: TGTGCCAGCAGCTTAGATCATCGGTCTAGCGGGATTAGAGAGACCCAGTACTTC.

Of note for this clone: In the same sample, other DNA sequences code for this CDR3. The V and J genes are TRBV4-1 and TRBJ2-7, with D perhaps matching TRBD1 or TRBD2 (5 bases each). Germline V CDR1 and CDR2: MGHRA, YSYEKL. The CDR3 runs 13 residues. Trimming took off 5 bases at V and 0 bases at J, with 8 bases between the two ends. The CDR3 DNA reads TGCGCCAGCAGCGAGGGGAGCTCCTACGAGCAGTACTTC. Encoded protein: CASSEGSSYEQYF.

This clone was seen only once. The rearrangement uses TRBV4-1 and TRBJ2-1; possible D gene TRBD2, 6 bases. The germline V gene encodes CDR1 MGHRA and CDR2 YSYEKL. The CDR3 runs 14 residues. The ends were cut back, 4 bases at V and 6 bases at J, with 13 bases in the middle. Written as DNA, the CDR3 is TGCGCCAGCAGCCGTCCGACTAGTAGCAATGAGCAGTTCTTC. It codes for CASSRPTSSNEQFF.

The genes are TRBV11-2 and TRBJ1-5; no clear D gene. The CDR3 length is 13 residues. CDR1 is SGHAT and CDR2 is FQNNGV in the germline V gene. Trimming took off 3 bases at V and 4 bases at J, with 7 bases between the two ends. The CDR3 reads CASSFGRNQPQHF. Written as DNA, the CDR3 is TGTGCCAGCAGCTTCGGACGGAATCAGCCCCAGCATTTT.

The chain employs TRBV11-3 and TRBJ2-2, with no clear D. V was trimmed by 1 base and J by 1 base, leaving 7 bases between them. Per germline, CDR1 SGHNT and CDR2 YENEEA. This CDR3 is built from 15 residues. The DNA of the CDR3 is TGTGCCAGCAGCTTAGTTGCAGTGAACACCGGGGAGCTGTTTTTT. Protein product: CASSLVAVNTGELFF.

The genes are TRBV7-9 and TRBJ2-1; a possible D gene is TRBD1 (5 bases). The V and J ends lost 6 bases and 14 bases respectively, with 26 bases between them. The CDR3 is 15 amino acids. The V gene's germline CDR1 is SEHNR and CDR2 FQNEAQ (reference sequence). The CDR3, as DNA: TGTGCCAGCAGACACGTCGACATCCTCGGCCCACAGGAGTTCTTC. The encoded protein is CASRHVDILGPQEFF.

The chain carries TRBV5-4 and TRBJ1-1; 7 bases fit TRBD1. The CDR3 extends over 13 amino acids. With V trimmed by 5 bases and J by 5 bases, 6 bases remained unmatched. CDR1 is SGHNT and CDR2 is YYREEE in the germline V gene (reference sequence). Written as DNA, the CDR3 is TGTGCCAGCAGTTTCTACAGGGGAACTGAAGCTTTCTTT. Amino acid sequence: CASSFYRGTEAFF.

The CDR3 loop is CASSLAGGQETQYF. CDR3 nucleotides: TGTGCCAGCAGCCTAGCGGGAGGGCAAGAGACCCAGTACTTC. The chain recombines TRBV2 with TRBJ2-5; TRBD2 matches 12 bases. CDR1 SNHLY and CDR2 FYNNEI come from the germline V gene. The CDR3 runs to 14 residues. V lost 6 bases to trimming and J lost 2 bases; unmatched junction nucleotides: 1.

J is TRBJ1-1 and V is TRBV9; D unresolved. Germline CDR1 is SGDLS and CDR2 is YYNGEE. V gave up 4 bases and J gave up 4 bases, with 14 bases separating them. The CDR3 runs to 14 residues. The DNA of the CDR3 is TGTGCCAGCAGCCCCCAGGTGGGAGGCACTGAAGCTTTCTTT. Translation gives CASSPQVGGTEAFF.

The rearrangement joins TRBV19 to TRBJ1-5, with D possibly matching TRBD1 (6 bases). Per the germline V gene, CDR1 is LNHDA and CDR2 is SQIVND (reference sequence). Deletions cut 10 bases from V and 0 bases from J, with 16 bases between. The CDR3 sequence is 15 residues long. The CDR3 sequence is CATKETGISNQPQHF. The CDR3 bases are TGTGCCACGAAAGAAACAGGGATTAGCAATCAGCCCCAGCATTTT.

V and J are TRBV6-1 and TRBJ2-4, with D hard to call. Germline values: CDR1 MNHNS, CDR2 SASEGT. This CDR3 is 14 amino acids long. The ends were cut back, 5 bases at V and 4 bases at J, with 12 bases in the middle. CDR3 in DNA: TGTGCCAGCAGTTCCCCATGGGGAAAAAACATTCAGTACTTC. Amino acids: CASSSPWGKNIQYF.

This clone was detected only a few times. This sequence joins TRBV19 and TRBJ2-7; 13 nucleotides align to TRBD2. The junction had 4 bases not matched to a gene; V was cut back by 7 bases and J by 1 base. The CDR3 contains 15 residues. The germline gives CDR1 LNHDA, CDR2 SQIVND (reference sequence). In nucleotides, the CDR3 is TGTGCCAGTAAAATGACTAGCGGGAGGTCCTACGAGCAGTACTTC. It encodes CASKMTSGRSYEQYF.

The CDR3 is CASSEPRRGPRGYTF. The DNA for the CDR3 is TGCGCCAGCAGTGAGCCCCGGAGGGGCCCGAGAGGCTACACCTTC. The chain uses TRBV10-1 and TRBJ1-2, with D possibly TRBD1 on 5 matching bases. V was trimmed by 2 bases and J by 8 bases, leaving 18 bases between them. The germline CDR1 and CDR2 sequences are WNHNN and SYGVQD (reference sequence). The CDR3 has 15 amino acids.

This CDR3 reads CASSYYGQGPQYF. The CDR3 DNA reads TGTGCCAGCAGTTACTACGGACAGGGGCCCCAGTACTTC. The V and J genes are TRBV6-6 and TRBJ2-5, with 9 bases matching TRBD1. Germline assignment: CDR1 MNHNY and CDR2 SVGAGI (reference sequence). This CDR3 spans 13 amino acids. The J segment lost 9 bases and the V segment lost 1 base, leaving 3 bases of the junction unmatched.

This chain connects TRBV5-5 to TRBJ1-3; maybe TRBD1 (6 bases). The CDR3 length is 15 residues. V was shortened by 0 bases and J by 4 bases, with 11 bases between the two germline ends. Germline loops: CDR1 SGHKS, CDR2 YYEKEE (reference sequence). In DNA form, the CDR3 reads TGTGCCAGCAGCTTGGGAGACAGGAGCGGAAACACCATATATTTT. Translating gives CASSLGDRSGNTIYF.

This sequence joins TRBV5-4 and TRBJ2-7, with TRBD2 matching over 8 bases. The germline CDR1 and CDR2 sequences are SGHNT and YYREEE (reference sequence). V was pared by 5 bases and J by 1 base, with 11 bases of the junction left unmatched. The CDR3 extends over 16 amino acids. CDR3 amino acids: CASRDSRAGESYEQYF. The CDR3 DNA sequence: TGTGCCAGCAGAGACTCTCGAGCGGGGGAGTCCTACGAGCAGTACTTC.

The rearrangement joins TRBV19 to TRBJ2-3, with D possibly matching TRBD1 (6 bases). CDR3 size: 15 residues. The germline V gene encodes CDR1 LNHDA and CDR2 SQIVND (reference sequence). Trimming shortened V by 3 bases and J by 7 bases, and 17 bases separated the two germline ends. This CDR3 is CASSIPGQGTHTQYF. The CDR3 nucleotides read TGTGCCAGTAGTATCCCGGGACAAGGAACACATACGCAGTATTTT.

The chain couples TRBV28 to TRBJ1-2; perhaps TRBD1 as D (5 bases). The CDR3 length is 13 residues. Germline loops: CDR1 MDHEN, CDR2 SYDVKM. Deletions cut 3 bases from V and 9 bases from J, with 14 bases between. CDR3 DNA: TGTGCCAGCAGTTTTCGGGACCCTATAAGCTACACCTTC. This translates into CASSFRDPISYTF.

The genes are TRBV28 and TRBJ2-1; TRBD2 aligns across 10 bases. Germline CDR1 reads MDHEN; CDR2 reads SYDVKM. The trim removed 3 bases at V and 11 bases at J, leaving 7 bases unmatched. The CDR3 spans 14 residues. CDR3 DNA: TGTGCCAGCAGTTTCATGCTAGCGGGAGTAAAGCAGTTCTTC. Residues: CASSFMLAGVKQFF.

The V call is TRBV18, the J call TRBJ2-3, with no clear D. Trimming cost V 3 bases and J 2 bases, with 12 bases left between them. CDR3 length: 15 amino acids. The germline CDR1 and CDR2 sequences are KGHSH and LQKENI. CDR3: CASSPELQHTDTQYF. The CDR3 DNA sequence: TGTGCCAGCTCACCGGAACTACAGCACACAGATACGCAGTATTTT.

Only one count was recorded for this clone. The chain employs TRBV5-1 and TRBJ1-3; D might be TRBD1 (5 bases). The germline V and J ends were trimmed by 4 bases and 2 bases, with 13 bases remaining between them. Germline V gene sequence: CDR1 SGHRS, CDR2 YFSETQ. The CDR3 runs to 15 residues. CDR3 residues: CASSPTEGPGNTIYF. CDR3 nucleotides: TGCGCCAGCAGCCCGACAGAAGGGCCTGGAAACACCATATATTTT.

The V gene is TRBV6-1, the J gene TRBJ2-1; TRBD1 agrees at 8 bases. V was pared by 10 bases and J by 1 base, with 6 bases of the junction left unmatched. The germline gives CDR1 MNHNS, CDR2 SASEGT. The CDR3 extends over 14 amino acids. CDR3 sequence: CATQWTGSYNEQFF. The CDR3 bases are TGTGCCACTCAGTGGACAGGGTCCTACAATGAGCAGTTCTTC.

The genes are TRBV5-4 and TRBJ1-2; 8 bases match TRBD1. V was clipped by 4 bases and J by 6 bases; unmatched bases: 8. The length of the CDR3 is 14 residues. The germline gives CDR1 SGHNT, CDR2 YYREEE (reference sequence). For the CDR3, the DNA is TGTGCCAGCAGCCTAACAGGGGGACAGCATGGCTACACCTTC. This translates into CASSLTGGQHGYTF.